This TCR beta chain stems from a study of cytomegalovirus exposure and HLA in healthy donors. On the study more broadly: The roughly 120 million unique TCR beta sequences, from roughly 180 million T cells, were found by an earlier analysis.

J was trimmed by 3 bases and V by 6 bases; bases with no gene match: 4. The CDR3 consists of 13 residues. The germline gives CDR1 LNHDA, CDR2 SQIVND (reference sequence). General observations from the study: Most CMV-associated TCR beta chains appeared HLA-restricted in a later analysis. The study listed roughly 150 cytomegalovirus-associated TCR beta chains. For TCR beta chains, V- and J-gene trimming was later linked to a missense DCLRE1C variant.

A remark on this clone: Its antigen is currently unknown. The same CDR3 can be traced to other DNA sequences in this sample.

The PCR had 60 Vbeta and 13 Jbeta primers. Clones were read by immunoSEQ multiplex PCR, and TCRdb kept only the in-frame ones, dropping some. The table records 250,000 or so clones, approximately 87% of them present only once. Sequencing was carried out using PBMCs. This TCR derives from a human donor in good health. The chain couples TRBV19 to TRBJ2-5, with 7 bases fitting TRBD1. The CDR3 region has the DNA TGTGCCAGTAGCCGGGACAGAGAAGAGACCCAGTACTTC. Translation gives CASSRDREETQYF. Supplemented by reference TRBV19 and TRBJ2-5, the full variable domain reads DGGITQSPKYLFRKEGQNVTLSCEQNLNHDAMYWYRQDPGQGLRLIYYSQIVNDFQKGDIAEGYSVSREKKESFPLTVTSAQKNPTAFYLCASSRDREETQYFGPGTRLLVL.